This TCR beta chain was sequenced during a study of blood T cell repertoires in COVID-19. About the study: Acute-phase and convalescent COVID-19 samples originated in the United States, Italy and Spain. Sample material is recorded as cDNA or gDNA derived from T cells, B-cell-depleted T cells, or PBMCs.

As processed by the authors: How many nucleated cells were present was estimated from reference gene primer amplification. Only in-frame clones appear in the TCRdb table, and some are missing; sequencing was by immunoSEQ multiplex PCR. V, J and clone size reflect that table, while D and trimming were determined from the DNA. The table includes fewer than 200,000 clones, approximately 90% detected once. The CDR3 length is 14 residues. Trimming cost V 3 bases and J 5 bases; bases outside gene matches: 6. Germline lookup yields CDR1 MGHDK and CDR2 SYGVNS. Sequencing was performed on peripheral blood. The sequence was collected from a man aged 35 to 55 with active or convalescent COVID-19. V is TRBV25-1 and J is TRBJ2-5, with 7 bases matching TRBD1. CDR3 protein: CASSEGQRWETQYF. The CDR3, as DNA: TGTGCCAGCAGTGAGGGACAGAGGTGGGAGACCCAGTACTTC.